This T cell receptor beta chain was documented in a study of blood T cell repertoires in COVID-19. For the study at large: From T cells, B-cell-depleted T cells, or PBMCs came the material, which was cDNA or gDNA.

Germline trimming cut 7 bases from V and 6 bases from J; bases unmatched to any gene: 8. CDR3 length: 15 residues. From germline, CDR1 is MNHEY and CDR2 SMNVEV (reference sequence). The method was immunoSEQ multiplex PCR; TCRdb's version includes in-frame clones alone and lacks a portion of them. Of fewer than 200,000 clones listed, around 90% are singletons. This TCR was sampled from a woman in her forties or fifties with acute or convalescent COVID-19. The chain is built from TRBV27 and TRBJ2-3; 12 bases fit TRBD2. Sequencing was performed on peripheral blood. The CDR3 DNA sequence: TGTGCCAGCATGAGGCTAGCGGGAGGGATGGATACGCAGTATTTT. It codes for CASMRLAGGMDTQYF.